A single sample gave rise to the 27 T cell receptor beta chains below, sequenced in a study of blood T cell repertoires in COVID-19. Assay: immunoSEQ multiplex PCR; the TCRdb copy retains only in-frame clones and omits some. The sample includes over 350,000 clones, over 75% of them seen just once. The sequencing input was PBMCs or T cells enriched from blood (not recorded which). All receptors derive from a woman aged 25 to 39 with acute COVID-19.

The genes are TRBV29-1 and TRBJ2-5; possible D gene TRBD2, 6 bases. The CDR3 has 11 amino acids. The germline gives CDR1 SQVTM, CDR2 ANQGSEA. V was cut by 6 bases and J by 13 bases, with 18 bases left in between. CDR3 region: CSVSPGTALYF. In nucleotides, the CDR3 is TGCAGCGTGTCTCCCGGGACTGCCTTGTACTTC.

This rearrangement joins TRBV7-6 to TRBJ2-2, with D uncertain. V was shortened by 1 base and J by 1 base, with 7 bases between the two germline ends. This CDR3 has 15 residues. Germline loops: CDR1 SGHVS, CDR2 FNYEAQ. The CDR3 DNA reads as TGTGCCAGCAGCTTAGTGGCAGTGAACACCGGGGAGCTGTTTTTT. The encoded protein is CASSLVAVNTGELFF.

The CDR3 region is CACPSPGANVLTF. CDR3 in DNA: TGTGCCTGTCCGAGTCCCGGGGCCAACGTCCTGACTTTC. The chain is built from TRBV30 and TRBJ2-6; unclear D gene. V lost 6 bases and J 4 bases, leaving 10 bases between the germline ends. This CDR3 region has 13 residues. Germline CDR1 is GTSNPN and CDR2 is SVGIG (reference sequence).

The chain has TRBV7-9 and TRBJ2-4; D uncertain. The germline V and J ends were trimmed by 4 bases and 2 bases, with 12 bases remaining between them. There are 15 residues in the CDR3. CDR1 is SEHNR, CDR2 FQNEAQ, per germline (reference sequence). The CDR3 nucleotides read TGTGCCAGCAGCTCATTAGATTTAACCAAAAACATTCAGTACTTC. This sequence encodes CASSSLDLTKNIQYF.

The genes are TRBV2 and TRBJ2-5, with D possibly being TRBD2 (6 bases). V lost 2 bases to trimming and J lost 3 bases, with 19 bases between them. The CDR3 runs 17 residues. Looked up from germline, CDR1 is SNHLY and CDR2 is FYNNEI. The CDR3 sequence is CASSEPPSSGDKETQYF. The CDR3 nucleotides are TGTGCCAGCAGTGAACCCCCGAGTAGCGGAGACAAAGAGACCCAGTACTTC.

V is TRBV5-1 and J is TRBJ2-1; D is ambiguous. Germline-derived CDR1 and CDR2 are SGHRS and YFSETQ. The CDR3 contains 14 residues. V lost 1 base and J 7 bases, leaving 12 bases between the germline ends. In DNA form, the CDR3 reads TGCGCCAGCAGCTTGTTGGTAGCCTCTAATGAGCAGTTCTTC. Amino acid sequence: CASSLLVASNEQFF.

The chain joins TRBV15 to TRBJ2-5, with 8 bases that match TRBD1. The CDR3 length is 15 residues. Germline V gives CDR1 LNHNV, CDR2 YYDKDF (reference sequence). V lost 7 bases and J lost 2; bases outside the gene matches: 9. The CDR3 region is CATTGQGGSQETQYF. The CDR3 region has the DNA TGTGCCACCACCGGACAGGGTGGCTCGCAAGAGACCCAGTACTTC.

The table lists this clone with a few counts. V usage is TRBV29-1 and J usage is TRBJ1-5; 8 nucleotides agree with TRBD1. The germline gives CDR1 SQVTM, CDR2 ANQGSEA. The CDR3 contains 12 residues. V gave up 7 bases and J gave up 4 bases; unmatched junction bases: 3. Here the CDR3 DNA reads TGCAGCGCCCGGACAGGGAATCAGCCCCAGCATTTT. It codes for CSARTGNQPQHF.

J is TRBJ2-7 and V is TRBV6-5, with D perhaps TRBD2 (5 bases). Trimming stripped 7 bases from V and 0 bases from J, with 13 bases between. This CDR3 has 14 amino acids. CDR1 MNHEY and CDR2 SVGAGI come from the germline V gene. CDR3 nucleotides: TGTGCCAGCACTGGAGGAGAGGTCTCCTACGAGCAGTACTTC. Its translation: CASTGGEVSYEQYF.

The gene calls are TRBV7-6 and TRBJ1-5, with D possibly matching TRBD1 (5 bases). This CDR3 spans 13 amino acids. With 6 bases removed from V and 4 bases from J, the gap between germline ends came to 10 bases. CDR1 is SGHVS and CDR2 is FNYEAQ in the germline V gene. The CDR3 region is CASSPQVNQPQHF. CDR3 sequence (DNA): TGTGCCAGCAGTCCACAGGTAAATCAGCCCCAGCATTTT.

The rearrangement joins TRBV29-1 to TRBJ1-2, with TRBD1 matching over 7 bases. The CDR3 consists of 11 residues. The ends lost 3 bases at V and 10 bases at J; junction bases unmatched: 5. In germline, CDR1 is SQVTM, CDR2 ANQGSEA. The CDR3 spells CSVEGTDSYTF. CDR3 DNA sequence: TGCAGCGTTGAGGGGACAGATTCCTACACCTTC. Variable domain in full (rest from reference TRBV29-1 and TRBJ1-2): SAVISQKPSRDICQRGTSLTIQCQVDSQVTMMFWYRQQPGQSLTLIATANQGSEATYESGFVIDKFPISRPNLTFSTLTVSNMSPEDSSIYLCSVEGTDSYTFGSGTRLTVV.

The gene calls are TRBV24-1 and TRBJ2-7; 8 nucleotides match TRBD1. The CDR3 length is 16 residues. The V gene's germline CDR1 is KGHDR and CDR2 SFDVKD. Trimming took 4 bases from V and 4 from J; bases not matched to a gene: 11. CDR3 nucleotide sequence: TGTGCCACCAGTGACCAAGCCGGGACAGGCAAATACGAGCAGTACTTC. Translating gives CATSDQAGTGKYEQYF.

This chain links TRBV28 with TRBJ1-2, with TRBD1 matching 7 bases. The germline V gene encodes CDR1 MDHEN and CDR2 SYDVKM. There are 12 residues in the CDR3. Losses at the gene ends were 11 bases for V and 8 bases for J; bases not matched to a gene: 11. The CDR3 protein is CALFSQGDGYTF. Written as DNA, the CDR3 is TGTGCCCTATTTTCGCAGGGGGACGGCTACACCTTC.

The gene calls are TRBV29-1 and TRBJ2-1; TRBD1 agrees at 10 bases. The germline V gene has CDR1 SQVTM and CDR2 ANQGSEA. With V trimmed by 6 bases and J by 4 bases, 12 bases remained unmatched. This CDR3 has 16 amino acids. The CDR3 DNA reads as TGCAGCGTACTTCGTGGGGGACAGGGGCTTTACAATGAGCAGTTCTTC. It translates to CSVLRGGQGLYNEQFF.

The chain recombines TRBV4-1 with TRBJ2-7; 10 nucleotides match TRBD2. The germline CDR1 and CDR2 sequences are MGHRA and YSYEKL. CDR3 length: 15 residues. V was pared by 3 bases and J by 4 bases, with 6 bases of the junction left unmatched. The CDR3: CASSHVAGGGYEQYF. In DNA, the CDR3 is TGCGCCAGCAGCCATGTAGCGGGGGGCGGGTACGAGCAGTACTTC.

The gene calls are TRBV18 and TRBJ1-4; D perhaps matches TRBD1 (6 bases). This CDR3 is built from 15 residues. The germline V and J ends were trimmed by 4 bases and 0 bases, with 9 bases remaining between them. Germline V gene lookup returns CDR1 KGHSH and CDR2 LQKENI. CDR3 sequence reads: CASSQDRATNEKLFF. The CDR3, as DNA: TGTGCCAGCTCACAGGACAGAGCAACTAATGAAAAACTGTTTTTT.

The CDR3 here is CASGLGGQETVSAFF. The CDR3 nucleotides read TGTGCTAGTGGTTTGGGGGGACAGGAAACCGTCTCCGCTTTCTTT. V gene TRBV12-5 combines with J gene TRBJ1-1, with 8 bases aligning to TRBD1. The germline V gene has CDR1 LGHNT and CDR2 FRNRAP. There are 15 residues in the CDR3. V dropped 1 base and J dropped 11; count of bases not matched to a gene: 12.

The V gene is TRBV11-2, the J gene TRBJ1-5; no firm D call. There are 12 residues in the CDR3. Between the trimmed V and J ends, which lost 4 bases and 3 bases, there was a span of 4 bases. The V gene's germline CDR1 is SGHAT and CDR2 FQNNGV. CDR3: CASSSLNQPQHF. The CDR3 DNA reads as TGTGCCAGCAGCTCACTCAATCAGCCCCAGCATTTT.

The CDR3 is CATRGQGAGEQYF. The CDR3 DNA sequence: TGTGCCACCCGGGGACAGGGGGCGGGAGAGCAGTACTTC. The chain couples TRBV19 to TRBJ2-7; TRBD1 agrees at 12 bases. The CDR3 covers 13 residues. Germline loops: CDR1 LNHDA, CDR2 SQIVND (reference sequence). Trimming at V came to 10 bases and at J to 7 bases, leaving 8 bases not matched to a gene.

The chain links TRBV5-5 to TRBJ1-2, with TRBD1 as a possible D gene (6 bases). Germline CDR1 is SGHKS and CDR2 is YYEKEE (reference sequence). Trimming removed 2 bases at V and 5 bases at J, with 13 bases between. This CDR3 comprises 14 residues. CDR3 residues: CASSFEGDAYGYTF. The CDR3 DNA is TGTGCCAGCAGCTTCGAGGGGGATGCGTATGGCTACACCTTC.

This chain links TRBV13 with TRBJ2-7, with a possible D match to TRBD2 (5 bases). The CDR3 spans 14 residues. Between the trimmed V and J ends, which lost 4 bases and 3 bases, there was a span of 13 bases. Germline V gene lookup returns CDR1 PRHDT and CDR2 FYEKMQ (reference sequence). The CDR3 sequence is CASSSRGSGYEQYF. CDR3 DNA: TGTGCCAGCAGCTCCCGCGGGTCGGGCTACGAGCAGTACTTC.

The chain is built from TRBV3-1 (or the pseudogene TRBV3-2) and TRBJ2-5; D remains ambiguous. In germline, CDR1 is LGHDT, CDR2 YNNKEL (reference sequence). The CDR3 is 13 residues long. Trimming took 1 base from V and 10 from J, leaving 13 bases between them. This CDR3 reads CASSQAITTLQYF. CDR3 DNA sequence: TGTGCCAGCAGCCAAGCAATAACTACCCTCCAGTACTTC.

The J gene is TRBJ2-7, the V gene TRBV5-1; weak D call: TRBD1 (6 bases). The CDR3 consists of 15 residues. Germline CDR1 reads SGHRS; CDR2 reads YFSETQ. The ends were cut back, 0 bases at V and 2 bases at J, with 12 bases in the middle. CDR3 loop: CASSLEGDLTYEQYF. The CDR3 DNA is TGCGCCAGCAGCTTGGAGGGGGACCTTACCTACGAGCAGTACTTC.

This clone was seen a few times. Other DNA sequences from this sample encode an identical CDR3 as well. This sequence joins TRBV30 and TRBJ1-6; TRBD1 matches 7 bases. Germline CDR1 GTSNPN, CDR2 SVGIG (reference sequence). This CDR3 comprises 13 residues. V lost 5 bases, J lost 6 bases, and 4 bases stayed unmatched. The CDR3 is CAWDDRVNSPLHF. The CDR3 coding sequence is TGTGCCTGGGACGACAGGGTTAATTCACCCCTCCACTTT. The complete variable domain, with remaining parts taken from reference TRBV30 and TRBJ1-6, reads SQTIHQWPATLVQPVGSPLSLECTVEGTSNPNLYWYRQAAGRGLQLLFYSVGIGQISSEVPQNLSASRPQDRQFILSSKKLLLSDSGFYLCAWDDRVNSPLHFGNGTRLTVT.

This chain connects TRBV3-1 (or the pseudogene TRBV3-2) to TRBJ2-3, with D perhaps matching TRBD2 (7 bases). The CDR3 is 16 amino acids. V lost 4 bases and J 2 bases, leaving 16 bases between the germline ends. Germline loops: CDR1 LGHDT, CDR2 YNNKEL (reference sequence). The CDR3 is CASSPGEGGVTDTQYF. The CDR3 nucleotides are TGTGCCAGCAGCCCCGGAGAAGGGGGGGTCACAGATACGCAGTATTTT.

The chain links TRBV12-3 or TRBV12-4 to TRBJ1-3; D remains unclear. Trimming stripped 3 bases from V and 6 bases from J, with 3 bases between. This CDR3 is 11 amino acids long. In DNA, the CDR3 is TGTGCCAGCAGTTTCAAAAACACCATATATTTT. This codes for CASSFKNTIYF.

This sequence joins TRBV15 and TRBJ1-3; D ambiguous. V lost 1 base, J lost 6 bases, and 19 bases lay in between. The CDR3 length is 17 residues. Germline loops: CDR1 LNHNV, CDR2 YYDKDF (reference sequence). This chain's CDR3 is CATSRVGVIMPANTIYF. CDR3 sequence (DNA): TGTGCCACCAGCAGAGTGGGAGTTATTATGCCCGCAAACACCATATATTTT.